A single sample gave rise to the 31 T cell receptor beta chains below, sequenced in a study of cytotoxic CD8 clonotypes in ibrutinib-treated CLL. Some clones are missing from TCRdb's copy, which holds only in-frame ones; the method was immunoSEQ multiplex PCR. The sample yields roughly 170,000 clones, roughly 80% seen once. Sequencing used PBMCs, obtained after 24 months of ibrutinib treatment. Receptors were obtained from a human donor with chronic lymphocytic leukemia.

This clone has just one count. V and J are TRBV29-1 and TRBJ1-4; no clear D. The CDR3 sequence is 13 residues long. Germline lookup yields CDR1 SQVTM and CDR2 ANQGSEA. Trimming left V 2 bases short and J 7 bases short, with 11 bases between. CDR3 nucleotides: TGCAGCGTTGAATCGGGGAGAGGTGAAAAACTGTTTTTT. It encodes CSVESGRGEKLFF.

The J gene is TRBJ1-1, the V gene TRBV19; D is ambiguous. Germline V CDR1 and CDR2: LNHDA, SQIVND (reference sequence). The length of the CDR3 is 12 residues. V was clipped by 7 bases and J by 0 bases, with 6 bases between them. CDR3 nucleotides: TGTGCCAGTAAGCTAATGAACACTGAAGCTTTCTTT. This encodes CASKLMNTEAFF.

The genes are TRBV10-1 and TRBJ1-1; TRBD1 matches at 7 bases. Germline V gene lookup returns CDR1 WNHNN and CDR2 SYGVQD (reference sequence). The CDR3 spans 15 residues. The J segment lost 7 bases and the V segment lost 0 bases, leaving 8 bases of the junction unmatched. CDR3 loop: CASSESGGRGGEAFF. CDR3 DNA: TGCGCCAGCAGTGAGTCAGGCGGCAGGGGGGGTGAAGCTTTCTTT.

This clone was recorded at least ten times. This chain uses TRBV28 with TRBJ1-4; 7 bases line up with TRBD1. CDR3 size: 15 residues. With V trimmed by 6 bases and J by 5 bases, 9 bases remained unmatched. The germline gives CDR1 MDHEN, CDR2 SYDVKM. CDR3 bases: TGTGCCAGCAGGAGCGAGGACAGGCACAATGAAAAACTGTTTTTT. Its protein is CASRSEDRHNEKLFF. The entire variable domain, with the rest obtained from reference TRBV28 and TRBJ1-4, is as follows: DVKVTQSSRYLVKRTGEKVFLECVQDMDHENMFWYRQDPGLGLRLIYFSYDVKMKEKGDIPEGYSVSREKKERFSLILESASTNQTSMYLCASRSEDRHNEKLFFGSGTQLSVL.

The genes are TRBV28 and TRBJ1-4; D is ambiguous. Trimming stripped 10 bases from V and 8 bases from J, with 17 bases between. The CDR3 covers 13 residues. Germline lookup yields CDR1 MDHEN and CDR2 SYDVKM. The DNA for the CDR3 is TGTGCCACCACCGGGCCCCCTGCGGAAAAACTGTTTTTT. Encoded protein: CATTGPPAEKLFF.

The chain has TRBV5-4 and TRBJ2-3, with D possibly matching TRBD2 (6 bases). Germline CDR1 reads SGHNT; CDR2 reads YYREEE (reference sequence). The CDR3 is 14 amino acids. V was pared by 4 bases and J by 4 bases, with 13 bases between. The chain's CDR3 is CASSQGGVADTQYF. The CDR3 DNA sequence: TGTGCCAGCAGCCAGGGAGGAGTCGCAGATACGCAGTATTTT. Complete variable domain (other parts from reference TRBV5-4 and TRBJ2-3): ETGVTQSPTHLIKTRGQQVTLRCSSQSGHNTVSWYQQALGQGPQFIFQYYREEENGRGNFPPRFSGLQFPNYSSELNVNALELDDSALYLCASSQGGVADTQYFGPGTRLTVL.

This chain uses TRBV6-5 with TRBJ1-2, with no clear D. Germline V CDR1 and CDR2: MNHEY, SVGAGI. V lost 5 bases and J 6 bases, leaving 13 bases between the germline ends. The CDR3 consists of 13 residues. The CDR3 region has the DNA TGTGCCAGCAGTCTAGGGCAGACGGATGGCTACACCTTC. Protein sequence: CASSLGQTDGYTF.

The V gene is TRBV9, the J gene TRBJ1-1, with D possibly TRBD1 on 6 matching bases. The CDR3 is 13 residues long. V lost 8 bases and J lost 4, with 15 bases in between. Per the germline V gene, CDR1 is SGDLS and CDR2 is YYNGEE. The CDR3 region has the DNA TGTGCCAGTAGGGGGGGTGTGAGCACTGAAGCTTTCTTT. Protein: CASRGGVSTEAFF.

This clone was counted a few times. The chain has TRBV19 and TRBJ1-5; tentatively, D is TRBD1 (6 bases). The CDR3 spans 16 residues. V lost 2 bases, J lost 4 bases, and 15 bases lay in between. CDR1 is LNHDA and CDR2 is SQIVND in the germline V gene (reference sequence). CDR3 bases: TGTGCCAGTAGTATACAACAGGGTTTTGGGAATCAGCCCCAGCATTTT. This gives the protein CASSIQQGFGNQPQHF.

The V gene is TRBV30, the J gene TRBJ2-5, with D uncertain. Trimming took 0 bases from V and 0 from J, leaving 8 bases between them. Germline V gene lookup returns CDR1 GTSNPN and CDR2 SVGIG (reference sequence). The CDR3 length is 14 residues. CDR3 sequence: CAWSVHAYQETQYF. Here the CDR3 DNA reads TGTGCCTGGAGTGTACACGCGTACCAAGAGACCCAGTACTTC.

The chain carries TRBV7-9 and TRBJ2-7; tentative D call: TRBD1 (6 bases). Trimming shortened V by 3 bases and J by 3 bases, and 15 bases separated the two germline ends. Germline CDR1 and CDR2: SEHNR and FQNEAQ (reference sequence). The CDR3 loop spans 15 amino acids. CDR3 nucleotide sequence: TGTGCCAGCAGCTTTCCGGACAGAGAAAGCTACGAGCAGTACTTC. Translating it yields CASSFPDRESYEQYF.

The rearrangement uses TRBV28 and TRBJ2-2; D possibly corresponds to TRBD1 (7 bases). Deletions cut 7 bases from V and 16 bases from J, with 19 bases between. There are 12 residues in the CDR3. The germline V gene has CDR1 MDHEN and CDR2 SYDVKM. In DNA, the CDR3 is TGTGCCAGCACCTCCAGGGGGGACGGGCGGTTTTTT. Residues: CASTSRGDGRFF.

The rearrangement uses TRBV9 and TRBJ2-3, with 7 bases that match TRBD2. This CDR3 is built from 16 residues. Unmatched junction bases numbered 8, after V lost 4 bases and J lost 0 bases. Germline CDR1 SGDLS, CDR2 YYNGEE. As DNA, the CDR3 is TGTGCCAGCAGCTCACCTAGCGGCGATAGCACAGATACGCAGTATTTT. This sequence encodes CASSSPSGDSTDTQYF.

The genes are TRBV7-2 and TRBJ1-5, with D perhaps TRBD1 (6 bases). V was pared by 5 bases and J by 0 bases, with 14 bases between. This CDR3 contains 16 residues. The germline gives CDR1 SGHTA, CDR2 FQGNSA. The CDR3 nucleotides are TGTGCCAGCAGCCCCACGGACAGAGCTAGCAATCAGCCCCAGCATTTT. Its translation: CASSPTDRASNQPQHF.

The chain's CDR3 is CAWSVLRVGPYEQYF. CDR3 bases: TGTGCCTGGAGTGTACTAAGGGTGGGGCCCTACGAGCAGTACTTC. V is TRBV30 and J is TRBJ2-7, with TRBD1 as a possible D gene (5 bases). Germline CDR1 and CDR2: GTSNPN and SVGIG (reference sequence). The length of the CDR3 is 15 residues. The V gene lost 0 bases and the J gene lost 2 bases, with 14 bases spanning the gap.

This clone was seen at least ten times. J is TRBJ2-3 and V is TRBV5-6; D is undetermined. V was cut by 5 bases and J by 1 base, with 8 bases left in between. CDR3 length equals 13 residues. Germline lookup yields CDR1 SGHDT and CDR2 YYEEEE. DNA for the CDR3: TGTGCCAGCAGTTCACGGGGCACAGATACGCAGTATTTT. Encoded protein: CASSSRGTDTQYF.

J is TRBJ1-3 and V is TRBV7-6; D unresolved. Per the germline V gene, CDR1 is SGHVS and CDR2 is FNYEAQ. Trimming took 2 bases from V and 2 from J, leaving 10 bases between them. The CDR3 contains 15 residues. CDR3 amino acids: CASSLTGFAGNTIYF. CDR3 DNA: TGTGCCAGCAGCTTAACCGGATTCGCTGGAAACACCATATATTTT.

The chain joins TRBV28 to TRBJ1-3, with D hard to call. The CDR3 has 15 residues. Trimming pared 6 bases from V and 0 bases from J, leaving 12 bases between. Germline assignment: CDR1 MDHEN and CDR2 SYDVKM. CDR3 in DNA: TGTGCCAGCAGCCCGGAGACGGCCTCTGGAAACACCATATATTTT. It yields the protein CASSPETASGNTIYF.

The genes are TRBV10-2 and TRBJ1-2; D possibly corresponds to TRBD1 (5 bases). The V gene lost 5 bases and the J gene lost 3 bases, with 13 bases spanning the gap. This CDR3 is 14 amino acids long. Germline V gives CDR1 WSHSY, CDR2 SAAADI. CDR3 in amino acids: CASSMLGQDYGYTF. DNA for the CDR3: TGCGCCAGCAGTATGTTGGGGCAAGACTATGGCTACACCTTC.

The genes are TRBV7-2 and TRBJ2-2; D ambiguous. The ends were cut back, 4 bases at V and 1 base at J, with 10 bases in the middle. The germline CDR1 and CDR2 sequences are SGHTA and FQGNSA. There are 15 residues in the CDR3. The CDR3 DNA sequence: TGTGCCAGCAGCTCCAGCCCCAGGAACACCGGGGAGCTGTTTTTT. Protein sequence: CASSSSPRNTGELFF.

The chain employs TRBV4-3 and TRBJ2-1; 13 bases map to TRBD2. CDR3 length: 16 amino acids. Germline V gene lookup returns CDR1 LGHNA and CDR2 YSLEER. The J segment lost 6 bases and the V segment lost 0 bases, leaving 2 bases of the junction unmatched. CDR3 DNA: TGCGCCAGCAGCCAAGAACTAGCGGGAGGGCTCAATGAGCAGTTCTTC. Its protein product is CASSQELAGGLNEQFF.

The V gene is TRBV6-4, the J gene TRBJ1-2, with 10 bases identical to TRBD1. The CDR3 runs 16 residues. Germline V lookup: CDR1 MRHNA, CDR2 SNTAGT. The J segment lost 5 bases and the V segment lost 0 bases, leaving 6 bases of the junction unmatched. The CDR3 reads CASSDSLRTGGYGYTF. As DNA, the CDR3 is TGTGCCAGCAGTGACTCTTTGCGGACAGGGGGATATGGCTACACCTTC.

The chain couples TRBV5-1 to TRBJ1-1; tentatively, D is TRBD1 (6 bases). Trimming took off 5 bases at V and 2 bases at J, with 7 bases between the two ends. The CDR3 has 12 residues. Germline loops: CDR1 SGHRS, CDR2 YFSETQ. The CDR3: CASRDRNTEAFF. The CDR3 bases are TGCGCCAGCAGGGACAGAAACACTGAAGCTTTCTTT.

The rearrangement uses TRBV6-5 and TRBJ2-7; maybe TRBD2 (7 bases). V was clipped by 6 bases and J by 2 bases, with 17 bases between them. The CDR3 is made up of 15 amino acids. Looked up from germline, CDR1 is MNHEY and CDR2 is SVGAGI. The CDR3 DNA reads TGTGCCAGCAGCCCTCCCGGGGGGCCCGCCTACGAGCAGTACTTC. Residues: CASSPPGGPAYEQYF.

The J gene is TRBJ2-7, the V gene TRBV7-2; 8 bases align to TRBD1. The V segment lost 3 bases and the J segment 7 bases; nucleotides outside the gene matches: 5. Germline CDR1 reads SGHTA; CDR2 reads FQGNSA. The CDR3 is 13 amino acids. The CDR3 nucleotides read TGTGCCAGCAGCTTCTCAGGGGGCAAAGAGCAGTACTTC. Amino acids: CASSFSGGKEQYF.

The gene calls are TRBV7-9 and TRBJ2-5, with 8 bases fitting TRBD2. The germline gives CDR1 SEHNR, CDR2 FQNEAQ (reference sequence). J was trimmed by 2 bases and V by 6 bases; bases with no gene match: 2. The CDR3 length is 13 residues. The DNA for the CDR3 is TGTGCCAGCAGTTCTAGCGGGCAAGAGACCCAGTACTTC. Protein sequence: CASSSSGQETQYF. Full variable domain (missing parts from reference TRBV7-9 and TRBJ2-5): DTGVSQNPRHKITKRGQNVTFRCDPISEHNRLYWYRQTLGQGPEFLTYFQNEAQLEKSRLLSDRFSAERPKGSFSTLEIQRTEQGDSAMYLCASSSSGQETQYFGPGTRLLVL.

This clone appeared a single time. CDR3 sequence reads: CASRLTSGRQETQYF. CDR3 DNA: TGTGCCAGCAGATTAACTAGCGGGAGACAAGAGACCCAGTACTTC. The chain combines TRBV7-2 with TRBJ2-5, with TRBD2 matching 11 bases. The V segment lost 6 bases and the J segment 2 bases; nucleotides outside the gene matches: 5. CDR1 is SGHTA, CDR2 FQGNSA, per germline. This CDR3 comprises 15 residues.

The chain links TRBV11-2 to TRBJ2-2; D unresolved. CDR1 and CDR2 from the germline V gene are SGHAT and FQNNGV. The CDR3 totals 13 residues. Between the trimmed V and J ends, which lost 0 bases and 7 bases, there was a span of 6 bases. The CDR3 is CASSLDGVGELFF. CDR3 DNA sequence: TGTGCCAGCAGCTTAGATGGCGTCGGGGAGCTGTTTTTT.

The chain employs TRBV2 and TRBJ1-2; the match to TRBD1 covers 9 bases. Germline assignment: CDR1 SNHLY and CDR2 FYNNEI. The trim removed 5 bases at V and 4 bases at J, leaving 8 bases unmatched. CDR3 size: 15 residues. DNA of the CDR3: TGTGCCAGCAGTAAACAGGGGGCCTCTATCTATGGCTACACCTTC. Protein product: CASSKQGASIYGYTF. The whole variable domain, filled in from reference TRBV2 and TRBJ1-2, reads EPEVTQTPSHQVTQMGQEVILRCVPISNHLYFYWYRQILGQKVEFLVSFYNNEISEKSEIFDDQFSVERPDGSNFTLKIRSTKLEDSAMYFCASSKQGASIYGYTFGSGTRLTVV.

The chain combines TRBV2 with TRBJ1-4; no firm D call. This CDR3 has 14 residues. Germline values: CDR1 SNHLY, CDR2 FYNNEI. V was trimmed by 4 bases and J by 5 bases, leaving 11 bases between them. The CDR3 region is CASSVSGRNEKLFF. CDR3 sequence (DNA): TGTGCCAGCAGTGTAAGTGGGAGAAATGAAAAACTGTTTTTT.

There are a few counts of this clone. This rearrangement joins TRBV18 to TRBJ1-5; TRBD1 matches at 7 bases. The CDR3 is made up of 16 amino acids. The V gene end was trimmed by 8 bases and the J gene end by 0 bases; junction bases not matched to a gene: 10. From germline, CDR1 is KGHSH and CDR2 LQKENI. CDR3 sequence: CASNRDRPYSNQPQHF. CDR3 DNA: TGTGCCAGCAACCGGGACAGACCCTATAGCAATCAGCCCCAGCATTTT.